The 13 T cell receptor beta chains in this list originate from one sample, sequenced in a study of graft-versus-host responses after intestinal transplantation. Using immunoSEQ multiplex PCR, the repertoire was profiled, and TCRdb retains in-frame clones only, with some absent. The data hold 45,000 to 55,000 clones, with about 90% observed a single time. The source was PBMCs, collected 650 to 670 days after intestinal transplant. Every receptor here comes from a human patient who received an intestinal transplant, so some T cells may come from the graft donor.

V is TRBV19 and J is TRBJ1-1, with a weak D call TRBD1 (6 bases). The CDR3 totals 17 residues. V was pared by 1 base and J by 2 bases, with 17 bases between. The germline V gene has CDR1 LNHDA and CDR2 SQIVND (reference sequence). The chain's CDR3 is CASSIVWRRGFNTEAFF. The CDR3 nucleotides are TGTGCCAGTAGTATAGTTTGGAGGAGGGGGTTTAACACTGAAGCTTTCTTT.

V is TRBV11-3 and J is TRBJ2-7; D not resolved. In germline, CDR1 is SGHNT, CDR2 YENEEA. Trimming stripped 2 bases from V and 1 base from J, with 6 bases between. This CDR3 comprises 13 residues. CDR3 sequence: CASSLSVSYEQYF. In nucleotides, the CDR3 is TGTGCCAGCAGCTTAAGCGTTTCCTACGAGCAGTACTTC.

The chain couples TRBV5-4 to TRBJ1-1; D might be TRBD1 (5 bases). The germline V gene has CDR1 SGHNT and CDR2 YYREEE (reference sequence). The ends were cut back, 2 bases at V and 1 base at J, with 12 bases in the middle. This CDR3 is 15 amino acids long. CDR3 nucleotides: TGTGCCAGCAGCTTAGGCCTACAGGAGAACACTGAAGCTTTCTTT. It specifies CASSLGLQENTEAFF.

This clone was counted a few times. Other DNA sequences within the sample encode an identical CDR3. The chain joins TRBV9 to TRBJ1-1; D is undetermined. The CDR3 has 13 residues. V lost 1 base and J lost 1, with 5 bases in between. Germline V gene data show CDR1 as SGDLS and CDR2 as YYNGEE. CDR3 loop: CASSVNRNTEAFF. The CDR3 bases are TGTGCCAGCAGCGTAAACAGGAACACTGAAGCTTTCTTT.

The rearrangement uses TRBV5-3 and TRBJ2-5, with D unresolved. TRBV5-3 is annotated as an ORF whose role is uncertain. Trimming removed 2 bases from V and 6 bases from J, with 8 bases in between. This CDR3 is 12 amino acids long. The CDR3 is CARSFGSKTQYF. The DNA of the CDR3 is TGTGCCAGAAGCTTCGGCTCCAAGACCCAGTACTTC.

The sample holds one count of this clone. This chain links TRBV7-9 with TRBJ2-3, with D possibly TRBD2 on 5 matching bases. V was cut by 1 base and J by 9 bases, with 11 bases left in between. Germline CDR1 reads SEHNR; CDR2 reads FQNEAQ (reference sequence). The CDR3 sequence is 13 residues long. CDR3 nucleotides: TGTGCCAGCAGCTTAGGGACGGGAAGGACGCAGTATTTT. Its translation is CASSLGTGRTQYF.

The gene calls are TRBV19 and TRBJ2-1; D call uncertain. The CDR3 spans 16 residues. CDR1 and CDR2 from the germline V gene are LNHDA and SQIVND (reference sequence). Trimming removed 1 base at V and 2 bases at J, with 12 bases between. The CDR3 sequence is CASSIGAGEPYNEQFF. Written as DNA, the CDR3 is TGTGCCAGTAGTATAGGGGCAGGAGAACCCTACAATGAGCAGTTCTTC.

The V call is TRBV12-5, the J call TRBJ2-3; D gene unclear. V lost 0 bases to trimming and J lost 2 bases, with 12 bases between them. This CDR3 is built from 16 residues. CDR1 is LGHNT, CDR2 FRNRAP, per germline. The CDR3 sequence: CASGLVLKGSTDTQYF. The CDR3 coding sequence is TGTGCTAGTGGTTTGGTACTAAAAGGGTCCACAGATACGCAGTATTTT.

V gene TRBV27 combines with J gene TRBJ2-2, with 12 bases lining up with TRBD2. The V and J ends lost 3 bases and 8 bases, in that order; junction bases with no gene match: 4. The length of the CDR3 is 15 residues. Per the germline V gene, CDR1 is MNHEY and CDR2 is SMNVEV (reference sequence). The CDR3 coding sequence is TGTGCCAGCAGTTTCTCGACTAGCGGGGGAGGGGAGCTGTTTTTT. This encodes CASSFSTSGGGELFF.

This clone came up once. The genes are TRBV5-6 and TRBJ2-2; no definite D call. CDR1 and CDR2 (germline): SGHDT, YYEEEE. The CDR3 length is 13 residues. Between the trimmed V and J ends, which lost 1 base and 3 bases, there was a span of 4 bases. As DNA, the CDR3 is TGTGCCAGCAGCTTGCCTGACACCGGGGAGCTGTTTTTT. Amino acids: CASSLPDTGELFF.

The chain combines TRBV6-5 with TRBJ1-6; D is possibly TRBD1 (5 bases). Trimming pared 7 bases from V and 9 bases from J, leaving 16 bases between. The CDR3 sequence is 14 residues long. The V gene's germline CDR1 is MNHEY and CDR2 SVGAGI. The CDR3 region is CASTAGVRVSPLHF. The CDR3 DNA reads TGTGCCAGCACGGCGGGGGTTCGAGTTTCACCCCTCCACTTT.

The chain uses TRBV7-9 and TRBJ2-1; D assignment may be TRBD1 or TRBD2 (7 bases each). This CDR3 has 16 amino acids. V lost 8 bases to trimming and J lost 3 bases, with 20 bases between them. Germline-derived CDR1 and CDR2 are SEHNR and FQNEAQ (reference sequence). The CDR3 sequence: CASQTSQGGNYNEQFF. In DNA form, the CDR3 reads TGTGCCAGCCAGACAAGTCAGGGGGGGAACTACAATGAGCAGTTCTTC.

Here the CDR3 DNA reads TGTGCCAGCTTGCTCGACCCTACCCTAGGGGAGCAGTACTTC. Its protein product is CASLLDPTLGEQYF. The genes are TRBV21-1 and TRBJ2-5. TRBV21-1 is reported as a pseudogene. The CDR3 sequence is 14 residues long.